A single sample is the source of the 23 T cell receptor beta chains below, sequenced in a study of PD-1 blockade in mismatch repair-deficient tumors (dated by TCRdb to between 2016 and 2019). The library came from the immunoSEQ multiplex PCR assay. Sourced from immuneACCESS, this table was stored by TCRdb with only in-frame sequences that have V and J called. A share of the clones is absent; for the studies checked, an unresolved V gene accounts for under half, and the remainder has no known explanation. The sample table lists approximately 37,000 clones, about 85% of them with a count of one. The ten largest clones capture roughly 4% of the sample. The sample in question was peripheral blood, obtained 76 weeks after starting pembrolizumab. The receptors were sampled from an adult with mismatch repair-deficient cancer.

The chain carries TRBV11-2 and TRBJ2-6; D is possibly TRBD1 or TRBD2 (5 bases each). CDR3 length: 16 residues. V lost 0 bases to trimming and J lost 1 base, with 7 bases between them. Germline V gene data show CDR1 as SGHAT and CDR2 as FQNNGV. In DNA form, the CDR3 reads TGTGCCAGCAGCTTAGATGGGGGTTCTGGGGCCAACGTCCTGACTTTC. Its translation: CASSLDGGSGANVLTF.

The chain is built from TRBV2 and TRBJ2-4; 7 bases line up with TRBD1. The J segment lost 1 base and the V segment lost 6 bases, leaving 6 bases of the junction unmatched. This CDR3 has 15 amino acids. Germline lookup yields CDR1 SNHLY and CDR2 FYNNEI. This chain's CDR3 is CASRNLGQAKNIQYF. The CDR3 nucleotides read TGTGCCAGCAGAAATTTGGGACAGGCCAAAAACATTCAGTACTTC.

The rearrangement uses TRBV7-2 and TRBJ1-1; D is undetermined. Germline assignment: CDR1 SGHTA and CDR2 FQGNSA. V gave up 0 bases and J gave up 3 bases, with 8 bases separating them. CDR3 length: 14 residues. The CDR3 loop reads CASSLARGDTEAFF. CDR3 DNA: TGTGCCAGCAGCTTAGCGCGTGGGGACACTGAAGCTTTCTTT.

This rearrangement joins TRBV10-3 to TRBJ1-5; the D is unclear. Trimming removed 7 bases at V and 3 bases at J, with 7 bases between. This CDR3 contains 12 residues. Germline V gene lookup returns CDR1 ENHRY and CDR2 SYGVKD. As DNA, the CDR3 is TGTGCCATCAAACAGCCCAATCAGCCCCAGCATTTT. This translates into CAIKQPNQPQHF.

The chain carries TRBV7-6 and TRBJ2-7, with D possibly matching TRBD2 (5 bases). V was pared by 5 bases and J by 12 bases, with 14 bases between. Germline CDR1 SGHVS, CDR2 FNYEAQ. CDR3 length: 11 residues. The DNA of the CDR3 is TGTGCCAGCAGCGCCGGAGGCCTTTGGTACTTC. Amino acids: CASSAGGLWYF.

The chain employs TRBV11-1 and TRBJ2-7, with D perhaps TRBD1 (6 bases). From germline, CDR1 is SGHAT and CDR2 FQDESV (reference sequence). The ends were cut back, 4 bases at V and 6 bases at J, with 7 bases in the middle. CDR3 length: 11 amino acids. The CDR3 sequence is CASSSGVEQYF. CDR3 in DNA: TGTGCCAGCAGCTCAGGGGTCGAGCAGTACTTC.

The chain is built from TRBV29-1 and TRBJ2-5; perhaps TRBD1 as D (6 bases). Between the trimmed V and J ends, which lost 5 bases and 5 bases, there was a span of 15 bases. The CDR3 covers 13 residues. Germline V CDR1 and CDR2: SQVTM, ANQGSEA. CDR3 residues: CSVTSRGGETQYF. The CDR3, as DNA: TGCAGCGTTACCAGCAGGGGCGGGGAGACCCAGTACTTC.

The rearrangement uses TRBV28 and TRBJ2-7; 7 bases map to TRBD2. The CDR3 has 11 residues. CDR1 MDHEN and CDR2 SYDVKM come from the germline V gene. As DNA, the CDR3 is TGTGAACGGGGGGAACTCTACGAGCAGTACTTC. Translated, it gives CERGELYEQYF.

This chain uses TRBV6-5 with TRBJ1-2, with D unresolved. The CDR3 spans 14 residues. The V end was cut by 0 bases, the J end by 3 bases, with 8 bases between. CDR1 and CDR2 from the germline V gene are MNHEY and SVGAGI. CDR3 nucleotides: TGTGCCAGCAGTTACTCGGACGGTCACTATGGCTACACCTTC. This codes for CASSYSDGHYGYTF.

The chain has TRBV5-4 and TRBJ2-7; D unresolved. Germline CDR1 is SGHNT and CDR2 is YYREEE (reference sequence). This CDR3 region has 16 residues. V lost 4 bases, J lost 5 bases, and 22 bases lay in between. The CDR3 loop is CASSPDPTLLSNEQYF. CDR3 DNA: TGTGCCAGCAGCCCGGATCCCACCCTTTTGAGCAACGAGCAGTACTTC.

This chain joins TRBV7-2 and TRBJ2-2, with 12 bases matching TRBD2. The CDR3 spans 17 residues. Trimming cost V 5 bases and J 4 bases; bases outside gene matches: 8. The germline gives CDR1 SGHTA, CDR2 FQGNSA. The CDR3 loop is CASSRGTSGRGTGELFF. The CDR3 DNA reads as TGTGCCAGCAGCCGGGGGACTAGCGGGCGAGGCACCGGGGAGCTGTTTTTT.

The V gene is TRBV19, the J gene TRBJ2-1; D is ambiguous. The CDR3 runs to 13 residues. V was pared by 1 base and J by 7 bases, with 8 bases between. The germline CDR1 and CDR2 sequences are LNHDA and SQIVND (reference sequence). The CDR3 bases are TGTGCCAGTAGTATAGGACGGGTTAATGAGCAGTTCTTC. Residues: CASSIGRVNEQFF.

CDR3 region: CASSSDRAGNQPQHF. The CDR3 DNA sequence: TGTGCCAGCAGTTCGGACAGGGCGGGCAATCAGCCCCAGCATTTT. The chain is built from TRBV6-6 and TRBJ1-5; 8 nucleotides align to TRBD1. Per germline, CDR1 MNHNY and CDR2 SVGAGI (reference sequence). V gave up 4 bases and J gave up 2 bases; unmatched junction bases: 4. The CDR3 contains 15 residues.

This rearrangement joins TRBV5-8 to TRBJ1-5; D gene uncertain. The CDR3 totals 14 residues. Germline-derived CDR1 and CDR2 are SGHTS and YDEGEE. V lost 4 bases and J lost 6, with 14 bases in between. This chain's CDR3 is CASSKIQQLQPQHF. In nucleotides, the CDR3 is TGTGCCAGCAGCAAAATTCAGCAGCTTCAGCCCCAGCATTTT.

The chain uses TRBV15 and TRBJ1-1; 10 nucleotides line up with TRBD1. Germline CDR1 and CDR2: LNHNV and YYDKDF (reference sequence). With V trimmed by 0 bases and J by 3 bases, 1 base remained unmatched. This CDR3 spans 15 amino acids. DNA for the CDR3: TGTGCCACCAGCAGAGATGGGACAGGGGACACTGAAGCTTTCTTT. The encoded protein is CATSRDGTGDTEAFF.

V is TRBV11-1 and J is TRBJ2-1, with D unclear. CDR1 and CDR2 from the germline V gene are SGHAT and FQDESV (reference sequence). This CDR3 is built from 14 residues. Trimming cost V 3 bases and J 3 bases, with 9 bases left between them. CDR3 sequence: CASSLSSSYNEQFF. In nucleotides, the CDR3 is TGTGCCAGCAGCTTGTCAAGCAGCTACAATGAGCAGTTCTTC.

The chain recombines TRBV7-2 with TRBJ2-5, with 9 bases fitting TRBD2. Germline trimming cut 2 bases from V and 4 bases from J; bases unmatched to any gene: 8. This CDR3 comprises 16 residues. The germline V gene encodes CDR1 SGHTA and CDR2 FQGNSA. CDR3 sequence reads: CASSLTLLAGLETQYF. CDR3 DNA: TGTGCCAGCAGCTTAACCCTGCTAGCGGGACTAGAGACCCAGTACTTC.

This sequence joins TRBV4-1 and TRBJ2-7, with 9 bases lining up with TRBD2. After removal of 4 bases from V and 4 bases from J, the junction contained 8 bases not matched to a gene. Germline-derived CDR1 and CDR2 are MGHRA and YSYEKL. The CDR3 is made up of 15 amino acids. In DNA form, the CDR3 reads TGCGCCAGCAGCCCCCCCCTAGCGGGATTGTACGAGCAGTACTTC. This encodes CASSPPLAGLYEQYF.

The V and J genes are TRBV7-6 and TRBJ2-5, with 7 nucleotides matching TRBD2. The V gene end was trimmed by 3 bases and the J gene end by 4 bases; junction bases not matched to a gene: 8. The CDR3 is made up of 15 amino acids. CDR1 and CDR2 (germline): SGHVS, FNYEAQ. This CDR3 reads CASSLLTSPRETQYF. The CDR3 DNA reads as TGTGCCAGCAGCTTGCTGACTAGCCCCCGAGAGACCCAGTACTTC.

The genes are TRBV19 and TRBJ2-5; 7 positions match TRBD2. The CDR3 contains 17 residues. Trimming cost V 5 bases and J 1 base; bases outside gene matches: 13. Germline CDR1 is LNHDA and CDR2 is SQIVND (reference sequence). CDR3 sequence (DNA): TGTGCCAGTAGTCCTGGGTGGGAGGGGCGATTCCAAGAGACCCAGTACTTC. It specifies CASSPGWEGRFQETQYF.

The chain couples TRBV1 to TRBJ1-2; TRBD1 was called by the table and not checked on the DNA. TRBV1 is flagged as a pseudogene. This CDR3 has 13 amino acids. CDR3 amino acids: CTSSETGGVGYTF. The CDR3 coding sequence is TGCACCAGCAGCGAAACAGGGGGCGTCGGCTACACCTTC.

The chain is built from TRBV19 and TRBJ2-7; weak D call: TRBD2 (5 bases). The germline V gene encodes CDR1 LNHDA and CDR2 SQIVND (reference sequence). V was shortened by 10 bases and J by 6 bases, with 13 bases between the two germline ends. The CDR3 runs to 11 residues. The CDR3 coding sequence is TGTGCCACAAAGGCGGGTGGCGAGCAGTACTTC. It specifies CATKAGGEQYF.

The chain has TRBV9 and TRBJ2-2, with 13 bases fitting TRBD2. Trimming cost V 4 bases and J 2 bases; bases outside gene matches: 11. Germline CDR1 and CDR2: SGDLS and YYNGEE. CDR3 length: 19 residues. The CDR3 DNA sequence: TGTGCCAGCAGCTCGGGACTAGCGGGGCTCGCCACCAACACCGGGGAGCTGTTTTTT. Translating it yields CASSSGLAGLATNTGELFF. Using reference TRBV9 and TRBJ2-2 for the parts outside the CDR3, the full variable domain is DSGVTQTPKHLITATGQRVTLRCSPRSGDLSVYWYQQSLDQGLQFLIQYYNGEERAKGNILERFSAQQFPDLHSELNLSSLELGDSALYFCASSSGLAGLATNTGELFFGEGSRLTVL.